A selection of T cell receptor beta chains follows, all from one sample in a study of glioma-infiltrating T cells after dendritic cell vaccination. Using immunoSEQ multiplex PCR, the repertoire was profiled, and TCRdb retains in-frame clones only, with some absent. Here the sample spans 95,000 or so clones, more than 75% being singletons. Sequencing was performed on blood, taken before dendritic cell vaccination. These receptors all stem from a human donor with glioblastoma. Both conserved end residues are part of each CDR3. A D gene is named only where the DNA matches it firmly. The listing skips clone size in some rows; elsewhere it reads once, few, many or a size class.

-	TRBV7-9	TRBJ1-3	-	TGTGCCAGCAGCCTCGCTGTAACAGAAACAAGCTCTGGAAACACCATATATTTT	CASSLAVTETSSGNTIYF
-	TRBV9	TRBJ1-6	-	TGTGCCAGCAGCCCCCGAGGGTTGAATTCACCCCTCCACTTT	CASSPRGLNSPLHF
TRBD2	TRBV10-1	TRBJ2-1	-	TGCGCCAGCAGTGGACTAGCGGGGGTGAGCTCCTACAATGAGCAGTTCTTC	CASSGLAGVSSYNEQFF
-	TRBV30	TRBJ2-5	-	TGTGCCTGGAGTGTAAGGGTGGGGCAGAGGGAGACCCAGTACTTC	CAWSVRVGQRETQYF
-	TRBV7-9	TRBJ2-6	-	TGTGCCAGCAGCTTAGGAGACTCTGGGGCCAACGTCCTGACTTTC	CASSLGDSGANVLTF
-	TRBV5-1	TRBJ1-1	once	TGCGCCAGCAGCGTCGGGGGGGGCACTGAAGCTTTCTTT	CASSVGGGTEAFF
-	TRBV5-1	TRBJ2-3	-	TGCGCCAGCAGCTTTAAGCCAACCACAGATACGCAGTATTTT	CASSFKPTTDTQYF
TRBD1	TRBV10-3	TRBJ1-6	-	TGTGCCATCAGTAAGACAGGGGGCGAGGGTAATTCACCCCTCCACTTT	CAISKTGGEGNSPLHF
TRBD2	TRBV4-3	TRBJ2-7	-	TGCGCCAGCAGCCAAGATCATACCTGGGGCGGGAGGGCACACGAGCAGTACTTC	CASSQDHTWGGRAHEQYF
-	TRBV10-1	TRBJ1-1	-	TGCGCCAGCAGCCTGAGGAACACTGAAGCTTTCTTT	CASSLRNTEAFF
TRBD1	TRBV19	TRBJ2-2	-	TGTGCCAGTAGCCTTCCGGACAGGGGTGGAATCGGGGAGCTGTTTTTT	CASSLPDRGGIGELFF
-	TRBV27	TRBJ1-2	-	TGTGCCAGCAGTTTATGGACTGGCTATGGCTACACCTTC	CASSLWTGYGYTF
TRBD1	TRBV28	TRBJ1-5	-	TGTGCCAGCAGTCGACCGGGACAGGGGAATCAGCCCCAGCATTTT	CASSRPGQGNQPQHF
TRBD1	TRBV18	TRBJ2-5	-	TGTGCCAGCTCACCCTTACAGGGGAAAGAGACCCAGTACTTC	CASSPLQGKETQYF
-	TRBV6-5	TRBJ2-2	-	TGTGCCAGCAGTTACAATGCGGGGAGAACCGGGGAGCTGTTTTTT	CASSYNAGRTGELFF
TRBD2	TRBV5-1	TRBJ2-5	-	TGCGCCAGCAGCTTAATACTAGCGGGAGGAGTGGGGGAGACCCAGTACTTC	CASSLILAGGVGETQYF
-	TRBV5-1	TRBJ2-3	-	TGCGCCAGCAGCTTGAAACGGGAAGGCACAGATACGCAGTATTTT	CASSLKREGTDTQYF
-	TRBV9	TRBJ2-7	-	TGTGCCAGCAGCGTAGATCCCAGGGGATCCTACGAGCAGTACTTC	CASSVDPRGSYEQYF
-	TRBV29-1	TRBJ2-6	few	TGCAGCGTTAAGGCAGGCTCTGGGGCCAACGTCCTGACTTTC	CSVKAGSGANVLTF
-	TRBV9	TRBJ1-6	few	TGTGCCAGCAGCGTAGAGGGAGGGAATTCACCCCTCCACTTT	CASSVEGGNSPLHF
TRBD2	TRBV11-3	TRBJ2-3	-	TGTGCCAGCAGCTCCAGACTAGCGGGATACACAGATACGCAGTATTTT	CASSSRLAGYTDTQYF
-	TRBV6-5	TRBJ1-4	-	TGTGCCAGCAGTGTGACAGGCCCGGGTGAAAAACTGTTTTTT	CASSVTGPGEKLFF
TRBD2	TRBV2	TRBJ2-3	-	TGTGCCAGCAGTGAAAACAAGCGGGGGTCAGATACGCAGTATTTT	CASSENKRGSDTQYF
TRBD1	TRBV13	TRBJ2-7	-	TGTGCCAGCTCATCTCGAGGGACAGGGACTTACGAGCAGTACTTC	CASSSRGTGTYEQYF
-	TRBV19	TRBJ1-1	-	TGTGCCAGTAGTGGAGGTACAGGGACGAACACTGAAGCTTTCTTT	CASSGGTGTNTEAFF
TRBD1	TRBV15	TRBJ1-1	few	TGTGCCACCAGCAGAGGGACAGGGGGCGGTAGGGAGAACACTGAAGCTTTCTTT	CATSRGTGGGRENTEAFF
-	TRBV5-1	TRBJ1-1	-	TGCGCCAGCAGCTTGGCGGACACTGAAGCTTTCTTT	CASSLADTEAFF
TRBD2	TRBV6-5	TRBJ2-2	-	TGCGCCAGCAGGGCGGGAGGATCCACCGGGGAGCTGTTTTTT	CASRAGGSTGELFF
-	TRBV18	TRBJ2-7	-	TGTGCCAGCTCACCACCAGGGAGCTCCTACGAGCAGTACTTC	CASSPPGSSYEQYF
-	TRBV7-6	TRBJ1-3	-	TGTGCCAGCAGCCCCGGACAGCCTGTCTCTGGAAACACCATATATTTT	CASSPGQPVSGNTIYF
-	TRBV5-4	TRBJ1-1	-	TGTGCCAGCAGTCCGGGGTACACTGAAGCTTTCTTT	CASSPGYTEAFF
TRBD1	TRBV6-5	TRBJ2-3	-	TGTGCCAGCAGCCTCGGACAGGTTAGCACAGATACGCAGTATTTT	CASSLGQVSTDTQYF
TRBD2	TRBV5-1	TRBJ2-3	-	TGCGCCAGCAGCTTGGGACTAGCGGGGTCCTGGGCAGATACGCAGTATTTT	CASSLGLAGSWADTQYF
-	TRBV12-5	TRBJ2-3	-	TGTGCTAGTGGTTTGCTCGTCCGGGATACGCAGTATTTT	CASGLLVRDTQYF
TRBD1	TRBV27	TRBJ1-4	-	TGTGCCAGCAGTACAAACAGGGGCGGGAATGAAAAACTGTTTTTT	CASSTNRGGNEKLFF
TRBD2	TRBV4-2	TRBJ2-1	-	TGTGCCAGCAGCCCCTTGGGTAGCGGGGAGAGGAATGAGCAGTTCTTC	CASSPLGSGERNEQFF
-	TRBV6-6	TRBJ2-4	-	TGTGCCAGCAGCCTCCCAGCAGGGGAGGGTAAAAACATTCAGTACTTC	CASSLPAGEGKNIQYF
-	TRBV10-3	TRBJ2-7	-	TGTGCCATCAGGGGGTGGCAGGGTGGCTACGAGCAGTACTTC	CAIRGWQGGYEQYF
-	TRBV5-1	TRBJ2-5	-	TGCGCCAGCAGCCTCAACAGGGTTTACGGTCCAGAGACCCAGTACTTC	CASSLNRVYGPETQYF
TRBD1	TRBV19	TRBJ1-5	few	TGTGCCAGTAGTACCCGCCTGGGGACAGGGGGTGGAAATCAGCCCCAGCATTTT	CASSTRLGTGGGNQPQHF
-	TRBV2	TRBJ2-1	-	TGTGCCAGCAAGCGGGTATTAGGGGAACTGGGGGGGGGCAGCTCCTACAATGAGCAGTTCTTC	CASKRVLGELGGGSSYNEQFF
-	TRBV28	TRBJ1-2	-	TGTGCCAGCAGAGCGACCCAGGGCTATGGCTACACCTTC	CASRATQGYGYTF
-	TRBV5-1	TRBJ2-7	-	TGCGCCAGCAGCTTAGGGGGTAGGGGCTCCTACGAGCAGTACTTC	CASSLGGRGSYEQYF
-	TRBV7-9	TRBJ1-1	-	TGTGCCAGCAGCTCGGGAGGCCAGCACACTGAAGCTTTCTTT	CASSSGGQHTEAFF
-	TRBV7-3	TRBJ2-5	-	TGTGCCAGCAGCCCTCAGGGGTCCAAGACCCAGTACTTC	CASSPQGSKTQYF
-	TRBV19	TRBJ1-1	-	TGTGCCAGTAGACGAGGGACTGAAGCTTTCTTT	CASRRGTEAFF
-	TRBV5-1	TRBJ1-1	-	TGCGCCAGCAGCTTCCAGGTTAACACTGAAGCTTTCTTT	CASSFQVNTEAFF
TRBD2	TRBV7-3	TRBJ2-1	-	TGTGCCAGCAGCTCCCACCTAGCGGGAGGAGGAGGTGAGCAGTTCTTC	CASSSHLAGGGGEQFF
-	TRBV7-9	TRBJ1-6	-	TGTGCCAGCAGCCCCAGCGGGCGGCATTCACCCCTCCACTTT	CASSPSGRHSPLHF
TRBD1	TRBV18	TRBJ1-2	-	TGTGCCAGCTCACGGCAAGGACAGGGGGTTAGTGGAGGCTATGGCTACACCTTC	CASSRQGQGVSGGYGYTF
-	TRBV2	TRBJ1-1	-	TGTGCCAGCAGTGAAGGGCGGTTGAACACTGAAGCTTTCTTT	CASSEGRLNTEAFF
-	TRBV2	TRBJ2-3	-	TGTGCCAGCAGGACTGGGGGGGGCGCAGATACGCAGTATTTT	CASRTGGGADTQYF
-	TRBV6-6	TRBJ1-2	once	TGTGCCAGCAGTTTGGGGCAGAACTATGGCTACACCTTC	CASSLGQNYGYTF